The entry that follows covers one TCR beta chain sequence. Germline CDR1 and CDR2: ENHRY and SYGVKD. V was pared by 7 bases and J by 5 bases, with 8 bases of the junction left unmatched. The CDR3 sequence is 14 residues long. This entry is derived from a study of T cell changes during pregnancy in multiple sclerosis. Measured with immunoSEQ multiplex PCR; TCRdb has only the in-frame clones, and not every one. This table has about 76,000 clones, approximately 94% appearing once. This rearrangement joins TRBV10-3 to TRBJ2-3, with 8 bases fitting TRBD2. The specimen comprised peripheral blood, sampled in the third trimester of pregnancy. The TCR sequence derives from a female donor with multiple sclerosis, enrolled in a pregnancy study. For the CDR3, the DNA is TGTGCCATCACCCCGGGGGGGCTGAGAGATACGCAGTATTTT. It is translated as CAITPGGLRDTQYF.